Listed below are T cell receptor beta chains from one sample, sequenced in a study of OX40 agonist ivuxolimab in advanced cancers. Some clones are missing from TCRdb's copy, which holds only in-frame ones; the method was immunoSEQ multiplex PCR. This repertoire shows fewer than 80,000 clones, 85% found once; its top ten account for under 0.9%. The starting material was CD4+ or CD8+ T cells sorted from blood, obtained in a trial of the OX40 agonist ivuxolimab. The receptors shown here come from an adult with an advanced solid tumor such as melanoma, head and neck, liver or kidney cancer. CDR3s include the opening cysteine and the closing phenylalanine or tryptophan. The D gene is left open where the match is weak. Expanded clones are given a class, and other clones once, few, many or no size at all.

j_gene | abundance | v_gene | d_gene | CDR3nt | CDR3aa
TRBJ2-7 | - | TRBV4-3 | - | TGCGCCAGCAGCCAAGTCCAGGGGAGAGGCGAGCAGTACTTC | CASSQVQGRGEQYF
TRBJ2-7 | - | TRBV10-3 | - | TGTGCCATCAGTGAGTCGAAGATGTCCAACTCCTACGAGCAGTACTTC | CAISESKMSNSYEQYF
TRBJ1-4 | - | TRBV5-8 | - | TGTGCCAGCAGCTTATTTGAAAAACTGTTTTTT | CASSLFEKLFF
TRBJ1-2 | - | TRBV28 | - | TGTGCCAGCAGCCCCTCGACGGGGGGTGGCTACACCTTC | CASSPSTGGGYTF
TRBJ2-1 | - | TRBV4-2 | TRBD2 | TGTGCCAGCAGCACTAGCGGGAGGGCCTACAATGAGCAGTTCTTC | CASSTSGRAYNEQFF
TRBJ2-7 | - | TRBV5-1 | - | TGCGCCAGCAGCTTGGCCACGCAACCCCTTGGCGAGCAGTACTTC | CASSLATQPLGEQYF
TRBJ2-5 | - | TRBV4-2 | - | TGTGCCAGCAGCCAAGGGCTATCTATGCAAGAGACCCAGTACTTC | CASSQGLSMQETQYF
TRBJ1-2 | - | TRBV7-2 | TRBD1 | TGTGCCAGCAGCTCTTGGACAGGGGGCAATGGCTACACCTTC | CASSSWTGGNGYTF
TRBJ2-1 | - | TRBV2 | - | TGTGCCAGCAGTGAGCAGAGGGATCAGGAGCAGTTCTTC | CASSEQRDQEQFF
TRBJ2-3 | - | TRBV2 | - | TGTGCCAGCGGGGCAGACTACACAGATACGCAGTATTTT | CASGADYTDTQYF
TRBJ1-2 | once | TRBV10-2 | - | TGCGCCAGCAGTGAGTGGGAGCCGGTTAACTATGGCTACACCTTC | CASSEWEPVNYGYTF
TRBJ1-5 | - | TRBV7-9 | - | TGTGCCAGCAGCTTAGGCCGGCATCAGCCCCAGCATTTT | CASSLGRHQPQHF
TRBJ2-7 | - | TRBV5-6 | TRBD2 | TGTGCCAGCAGCCGGGAGGGGAACGAGCAGTACTTC | CASSREGNEQYF
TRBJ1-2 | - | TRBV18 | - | TGTGCCAGCTCACGGGGGGATGTGGATGGCTACACCTTC | CASSRGDVDGYTF
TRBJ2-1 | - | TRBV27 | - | TGTGCCAGCAGTTGGGGGGCGCGATTGGGGAATGAGCAGTTCTTC | CASSWGARLGNEQFF
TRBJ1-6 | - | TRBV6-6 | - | TGTGCCAGCAGTTACGGCGCCAAAAATTCACCCCTCCACTTT | CASSYGAKNSPLHF
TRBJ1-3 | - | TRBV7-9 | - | TGTGCCGGGGGGGGAGTTACCTCTGGAAACACCATATATTTT | CAGGGVTSGNTIYF